The rows below give T cell receptor beta chains drawn from one sample of a study of CD8 T cells in Susac syndrome. Each CDR3 protein gets one entry after TCRdb re-called the immunoSEQ multiplex PCR reads with MiXCR. The sample gives more than 95,000 distinct CDR3 sequences, about 94% of which show up once; approximately 0.2% is in the top ten. Sequencing was performed on CD8+ T cells from PBMCs. The source is a human donor with Susac syndrome. The CDR3 runs from the conserved cysteine through the conserved F or W. The D gene is left open where the match is weak. Only part of the rows carry a size: once, few, many, or a class if the clone is expanded.

TRBJ1-1 NA TRBV20-1 NA TGCAGTGCTAGACCAACAGGTAACACTGAAGCTTTCTTT CSARPTGNTEAFF
TRBJ1-1 NA TRBV30 NA TGTGCCTGGAGTGTCGTAACCCCGAACACTGAAGCTTTCTTT CAWSVVTPNTEAFF
TRBJ1-6 NA TRBV7-9 NA TGTGCCAGCAGTTATGGTCCGGATTCACCCCTCCACTTT CASSYGPDSPLHF
TRBJ1-1 NA TRBV7-9 NA TGTGCCAGCAGCTTAGGCCCCCAGGGGAACACTGAAGCTTTCTTT CASSLGPQGNTEAFF
TRBJ2-1 NA TRBV10-3 TRBD1 TGTGCCATCAGGACCGACAGGGGGCGGAAGGATGAGCAGTTCTTC CAIRTDRGRKDEQFF
TRBJ2-3 NA TRBV4-1 NA TGCGCCAGCAGCCAAGTCGCCGAAGATACGCAGTATTTT CASSQVAEDTQYF
TRBJ2-6 NA TRBV30 NA TGTGCCTGGAGTGAGAGGGTGACCGGGGCCAACGTCCTGACTTTC CAWSERVTGANVLTF
TRBJ2-1 NA TRBV6-5 TRBD1 TGTGCCAGCAGTTTTGGACAGGGGGCCTATGAGCAGTTCTTC CASSFGQGAYEQFF
TRBJ2-5 NA TRBV3-1 NA TGTGCCAGCAGCCACTTGCCCGGGACGCTTCACGTCGAGACCCAGTACTTC CASSHLPGTLHVETQYF
TRBJ2-3 NA TRBV30 NA TGTGCCTGGAGTGTAAAAACGGGAGTCCCGGATACGCAGTATTTT CAWSVKTGVPDTQYF
TRBJ1-2 once TRBV20-1 NA TGCGAGGGTAGGGGACCTAACTATGGCTACACCTTC CEGRGPNYGYTF
TRBJ1-2 NA TRBV5-4 NA TGTGCCAGCAGCTCTGGGGAGGTGTATGGCTACACCTTC CASSSGEVYGYTF
TRBJ2-5 NA TRBV30 TRBD2 TGTGCCTGGAGTACGACGGGAGGTGCACAAGAGACCCAGTACTTC CAWSTTGGAQETQYF
TRBJ2-4 NA TRBV7-9 NA TGTGCCAGCAGCTTATCTAACGGGGGAAGGGTAGCCAAAAACATTCAGTACTTC CASSLSNGGRVAKNIQYF
TRBJ2-3 NA TRBV9 NA TGTGCCAGCAGCGTAGAAAAATCGTCTAGCACAGATACGCAGTATTTT CASSVEKSSSTDTQYF
TRBJ2-7 NA TRBV27 TRBD2 TGTGCCAGCAGTTTTAGCGGGGGGCCTATATCCTACGAGCAGTACTTC CASSFSGGPISYEQYF
TRBJ1-1 NA TRBV14 NA TGTGCCAGCAGCCAAGTCGGGGGCACTGAAGCTTTCTTT CASSQVGGTEAFF
TRBJ1-1 NA TRBV30 NA TGTGCCTGGAGTGGTCGAGGTAACACTGAAGCTTTCTTT CAWSGRGNTEAFF
TRBJ1-2 few TRBV4-3 NA TGCGCCAGCAGCCAAGATTTGCGGGGACTTTATGGCTACACCTTC CASSQDLRGLYGYTF
TRBJ2-2 NA TRBV9 NA TGTGCCAGCAGCGACCGACAGGACGGGACCGGGGAGCTGTTTTTT CASSDRQDGTGELFF
TRBJ2-5 NA TRBV6-5 TRBD2 TGTGCCAGCATCATACGGGCGGGAGACCGGGAGACCCAGTACTTC CASIIRAGDRETQYF
TRBJ1-1 NA TRBV12-3/TRBV12-4 NA TGTGCCAGCAGTACAGTACGACAGGACGAAGCTTTCTTT CASSTVRQDEAFF
TRBJ2-1 once TRBV30 TRBD2 TGTGCCTGGCTGAAACCGGGACTAGCGGGGGGAGGGAAGCAGTTCTTC CAWLKPGLAGGGKQFF
TRBJ2-1 NA TRBV28 TRBD1 TGTGCCAGCAGTTCCCTCATCCGCCGGGACAGGGGGCAAAATGAGCAGTTCTTC CASSSLIRRDRGQNEQFF
TRBJ2-3 NA TRBV6-5 TRBD2 TGTGCCAGCAGTTACGAGACTAGCGGGGGATCAGATACGCAGTATTTT CASSYETSGGSDTQYF